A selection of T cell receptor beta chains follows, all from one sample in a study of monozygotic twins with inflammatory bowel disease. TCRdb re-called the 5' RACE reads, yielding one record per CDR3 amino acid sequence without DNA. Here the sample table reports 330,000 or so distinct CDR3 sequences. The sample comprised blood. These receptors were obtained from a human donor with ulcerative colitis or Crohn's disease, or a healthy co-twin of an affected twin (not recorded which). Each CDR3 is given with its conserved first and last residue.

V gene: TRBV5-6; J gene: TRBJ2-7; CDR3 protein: CASSQTGFYEQYF
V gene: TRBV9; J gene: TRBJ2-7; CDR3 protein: CASSVVRGDYSYEQYF
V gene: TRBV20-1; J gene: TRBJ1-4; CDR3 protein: CSASSGAGEKLFF
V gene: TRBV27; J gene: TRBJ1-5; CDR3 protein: CASSLFSNQPQHF
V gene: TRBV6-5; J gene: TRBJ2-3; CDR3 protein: CASSYLPGGPLDTQYF
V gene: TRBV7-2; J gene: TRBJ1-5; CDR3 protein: CASSLGSGGNQPQHF
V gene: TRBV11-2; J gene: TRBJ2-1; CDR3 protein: CASSSQRGRYNEQFF
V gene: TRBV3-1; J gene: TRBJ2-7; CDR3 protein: CASSRDHSGYEQYF
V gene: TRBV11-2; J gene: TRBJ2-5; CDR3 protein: CASSLTDSQAQYF
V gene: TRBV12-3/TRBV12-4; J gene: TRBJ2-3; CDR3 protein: CASSFASMDTQYF
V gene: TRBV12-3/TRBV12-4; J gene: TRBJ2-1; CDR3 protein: CACPVWDRLYNEQFF
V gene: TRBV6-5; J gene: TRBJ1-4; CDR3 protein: CASSYRGPNEKLFF
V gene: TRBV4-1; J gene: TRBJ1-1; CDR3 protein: CASSQEDWGTEAFF
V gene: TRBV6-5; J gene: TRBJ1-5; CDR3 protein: CASSYGHRGQGNQPQHF
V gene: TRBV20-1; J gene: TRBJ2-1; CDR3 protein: CSAIEAGAYNEQFF
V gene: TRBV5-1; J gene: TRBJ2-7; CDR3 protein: CASSLDDSIGPYEQYF
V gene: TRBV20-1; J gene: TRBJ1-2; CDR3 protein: CSARDRDFGGYTF
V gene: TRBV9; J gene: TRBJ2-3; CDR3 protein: CASSASGSDTQYF
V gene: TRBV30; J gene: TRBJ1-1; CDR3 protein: CAWGGRGLMNTEAFF
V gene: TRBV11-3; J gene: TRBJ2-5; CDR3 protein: CASSTGGPQETQYF
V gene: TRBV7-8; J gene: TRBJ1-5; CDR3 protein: CASSLARQGKMHF
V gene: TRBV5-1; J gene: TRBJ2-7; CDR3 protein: CASSHPPSYEQYF
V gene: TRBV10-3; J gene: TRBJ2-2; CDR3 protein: CAISDGKNAGELFF
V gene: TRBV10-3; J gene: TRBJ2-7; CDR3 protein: CAISGQGLHEQYF
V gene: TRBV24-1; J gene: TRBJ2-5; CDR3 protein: CATGRDHETQYF
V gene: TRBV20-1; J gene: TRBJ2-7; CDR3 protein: CSARDKHGRAYEQYF
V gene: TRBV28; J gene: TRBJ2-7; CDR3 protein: CASSFPNRGGVEQYF
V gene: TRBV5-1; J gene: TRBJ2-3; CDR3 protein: CASRTPDTDTQYF
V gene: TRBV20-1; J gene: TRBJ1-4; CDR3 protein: CSARDSGGSEKLFF
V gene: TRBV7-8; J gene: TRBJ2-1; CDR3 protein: CASSLWRGGEEQFF
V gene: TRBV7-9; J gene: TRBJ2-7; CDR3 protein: CASSLLGPEDYEQYF
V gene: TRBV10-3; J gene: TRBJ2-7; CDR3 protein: CAISELQVSYEQYF
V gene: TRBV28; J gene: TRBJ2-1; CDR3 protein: CASSLRLTSGSLAQNWDKQFF
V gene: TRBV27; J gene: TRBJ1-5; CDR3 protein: CASSLSWGRNHQPQHF
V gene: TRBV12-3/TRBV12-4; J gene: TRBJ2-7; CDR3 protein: CASSQAGTPRSKHYF
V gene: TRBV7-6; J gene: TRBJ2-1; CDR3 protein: CASSLFAGVISYNEQFF
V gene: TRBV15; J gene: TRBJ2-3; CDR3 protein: CATSPALAIGPDTQYF
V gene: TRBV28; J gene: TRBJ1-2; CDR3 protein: CASRVPGQAYGYTF
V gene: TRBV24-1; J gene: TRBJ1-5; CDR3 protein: CATSDPGTGDNQPQHF
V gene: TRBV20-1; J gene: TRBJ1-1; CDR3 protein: CSARGEHSNTEAFF
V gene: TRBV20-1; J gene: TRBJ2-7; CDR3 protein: CSARDAGTVYEQYF
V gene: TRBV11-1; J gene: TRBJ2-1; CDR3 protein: CASSFPVTGSSRYNEQFF
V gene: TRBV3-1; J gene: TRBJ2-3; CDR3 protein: CASSPLLRDTQYF
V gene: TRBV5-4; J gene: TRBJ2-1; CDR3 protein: CASSGPGQGAKKSEQFF
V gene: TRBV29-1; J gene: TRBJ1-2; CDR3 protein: CSVEKGAGYGYTF
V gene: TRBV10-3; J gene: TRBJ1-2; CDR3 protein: CAISASRRRGGYTF
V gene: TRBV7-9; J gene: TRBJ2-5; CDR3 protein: CASSPPDRQQETQYF
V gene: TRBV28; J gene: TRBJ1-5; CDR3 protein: CASSTGVTPQHF
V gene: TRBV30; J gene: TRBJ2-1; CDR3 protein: CAWSVRRAGPSYNEQFF
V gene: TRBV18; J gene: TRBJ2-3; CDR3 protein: CASSRLTGADTQYF
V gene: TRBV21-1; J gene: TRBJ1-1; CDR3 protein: CASSNPGQVSPRYTEAFF
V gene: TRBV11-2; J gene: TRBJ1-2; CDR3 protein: CASSLVQGIGDGYTF
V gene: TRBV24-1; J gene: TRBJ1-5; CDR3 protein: CATSERDPDQPQHF
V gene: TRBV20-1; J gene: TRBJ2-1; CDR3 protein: CSARLAGGYSYNEQFF